The T cell receptor (beta chain) under discussion was sequenced for a study of shared clonotypes between healthy human individuals. Broader study findings: Roughly 4.7% was the fraction of naive CD4 clonotypes found shared across a handful of donors.

With regard to this clone: Its specificity is unknown.

The CDR3 contains 13 residues. Trimming shortened V by 2 bases and J by 7 bases, and 8 bases separated the two germline ends. CDR1 and CDR2 from the germline V gene are MGHDK and SYGVNS. The authors ran the assay at deep level. Replicate sorted-subset PCRs were loaded with 150 to 250 ng DNA, about 30,000 T cell genomes. Assay: immunoSEQ multiplex PCR; the TCRdb copy retains only in-frame clones and omits some. The repertoire consists of over a million clones, with about 80% occurring once and the leading ten covering about 1.4%. The split of CD4+ cells yielded CD45RA+ naive and CD45RA-negative memory subsets.

Sequenced sample: memory CD4+ T cells sorted from blood. Subset denoted: CD45RA-negative fraction. The chain joins TRBV25-1 to TRBJ1-4; tentative D call: TRBD1 (6 bases). The sequence was obtained from a man aged 18-30 years in good health. The CDR3 loop is CASSETGREKLFF. CDR3 coding DNA: TGTGCCAGCAGTGAAACAGGGCGTGAAAAACTGTTTTTT.